These 27 T cell receptor beta chains were all obtained from the same sample, sequenced in a study of metastatic and nonmetastatic thyroid tumors. TCRdb re-called clones via MiXCR from the PCR reads. This table holds about 9,000 clones, 14% to 15% found once. Thyroid surgery took place with no prior treatment in any patient. The specimen sequenced was blood. These receptors all come from a female donor with papillary thyroid cancer or a benign thyroid nodule (not recorded which). Some clones in this sample may be carry-over from other donors' samples.

CDR3 sequence reads: CASSLSYNGYTF. CDR3 nucleotides: TGTGCCAGCAGTTTATCGTATAATGGCTACACCTTC. The chain combines TRBV28 with TRBJ1-2; D unclear. V shed 1 base and J shed 6 bases, with 6 bases lying between them. CDR1 and CDR2 (germline): MDHEN, SYDVKM. The CDR3 totals 12 residues.

In its sample, this clone ranks as medium-sized. The chain carries TRBV27 and TRBJ1-6; perhaps TRBD1 as D (5 bases). CDR3 length equals 16 residues. In germline, CDR1 is MNHEY, CDR2 SMNVEV (reference sequence). Trimming left V 3 bases short and J 2 bases short, with 11 bases between. The DNA of the CDR3 is TGTGCCAGCAGTTTGACGGGACGGGCCTATAATTCACCCCTCCACTTT. This gives the protein CASSLTGRAYNSPLHF.

By proportion, this clone is medium-sized. V and J are TRBV12-3 or TRBV12-4 and TRBJ2-7, with 10 nucleotides matching TRBD2. The CDR3 contains 15 residues. V lost 6 bases to trimming and J lost 3 bases; unmatched junction nucleotides: 8. The CDR3 DNA is TGTGCCAGCAGCCACGGACTAGCGGTAAGCTACGAGCAGTACTTC. It codes for CASSHGLAVSYEQYF.

The chain recombines TRBV30 with TRBJ2-7; weak D call: TRBD1 (5 bases). V was pared by 3 bases and J by 1 base, with 16 bases between. CDR1 is GTSNPN and CDR2 is SVGIG in the germline V gene (reference sequence). The CDR3 totals 15 residues. The DNA of the CDR3 is TGTGCCTGGAGGGCGGTAGGGGTTTCTTCCTACGAGCAGTACTTC. Its translation is CAWRAVGVSSYEQYF. The complete variable domain, with remaining parts taken from reference TRBV30 and TRBJ2-7, reads SQTIHQWPATLVQPVGSPLSLECTVEGTSNPNLYWYRQAAGRGLQLLFYSVGIGQISSEVPQNLSASRPQDRQFILSSKKLLLSDSGFYLCAWRAVGVSSYEQYFGPGTRLTVT.

The chain uses TRBV20-1 and TRBJ2-7, with 13 bases matching TRBD2. The trim removed 4 bases at V and 6 bases at J, leaving 21 bases unmatched. Germline assignment: CDR1 DFQATT and CDR2 SNEGSKA (reference sequence). The CDR3 extends over 19 amino acids. CDR3 sequence: CSAKPWGTSGTQNSVEQYF. DNA of the CDR3: TGCAGTGCTAAGCCGTGGGGGACTAGCGGGACTCAGAACTCCGTCGAGCAGTACTTC.

This clone was detected a few times. The rearrangement links TRBV27 to TRBJ2-7, with D perhaps matching TRBD2 (6 bases). The CDR3 consists of 13 residues. Trimming took 6 bases from V and 9 from J, leaving 18 bases between them. CDR1 MNHEY and CDR2 SMNVEV come from the germline V gene (reference sequence). The CDR3 loop is CASSRLVAIGQYF. CDR3 nucleotide sequence: TGTGCCAGCAGCAGACTAGTCGCCATCGGGCAGTACTTC.

This clone was detected a few times. The CDR3 DNA sequence: TGTGCCAGCAGGTCAACCGGGGAGCTGTTTTTT. This codes for CASRSTGELFF. The genes are TRBV7-9 and TRBJ2-2; no definite D call. CDR1 is SEHNR and CDR2 is FQNEAQ in the germline V gene (reference sequence). Trimming took off 6 bases at V and 5 bases at J, with 4 bases between the two ends. The length of the CDR3 is 11 residues.

Many counts were recorded for this clone. A read error is possible here, since a much larger clone lies one base away. The chain joins TRBV5-6 to TRBJ1-6, with D tentatively TRBD1 (6 bases). Germline CDR1 and CDR2: SGHDT and YYEEEE. The CDR3 spans 16 residues. CDR3 nucleotide sequence: TGTGCCAGCAGCTTGGGGGGGCAACAGGATAGTTCACCCCCCCACTTT. Protein product: CASSLGGQQDSSPPHF.

By share of the sample, this clone is medium-sized. The chain carries TRBV6-1 and TRBJ1-6; a weak D match, TRBD1 (5 bases). The ends were cut back, 5 bases at V and 9 bases at J, with 17 bases in the middle. The CDR3 length is 15 residues. Per the germline V gene, CDR1 is MNHNS and CDR2 is SASEGT. The CDR3 region has the DNA TGTGCCAGCAGTACCGATGGGGGTTCTTCTTCACCCCTCCACTTT. This encodes CASSTDGGSSSPLHF.

This clone was seen many times. The gene calls are TRBV5-4 and TRBJ2-2; D gene uncertain. From germline, CDR1 is SGHNT and CDR2 YYREEE (reference sequence). The CDR3 totals 14 residues. V was cut by 4 bases and J by 4 bases, with 11 bases left in between. The CDR3 is CASSRSEATGELFF. As DNA, the CDR3 is TGTGCCAGCAGCCGATCGGAAGCCACCGGGGAGCTGTTTTTT.

This chain uses TRBV5-1 with TRBJ2-7; 9 bases are a match to TRBD2. This CDR3 comprises 16 residues. V shed 0 bases, J shed 3 bases, and the junction held 7 bases outside the gene matches. Germline V lookup: CDR1 SGHRS, CDR2 YFSETQ. CDR3 coding DNA: TGCGCCAGCAGCTTGGCCGGGCGGGGGGGCCTCTACGAGCAGTACTTC. It specifies CASSLAGRGGLYEQYF.

This clone is labeled as medium-sized. The J gene is TRBJ2-2, the V gene TRBV27; 9 positions agree with TRBD2. CDR1 is MNHEY and CDR2 is SMNVEV in the germline V gene (reference sequence). The CDR3 sequence is 16 residues long. V was pared by 6 bases and J by 0 bases, with 5 bases of the junction left unmatched. The CDR3 nucleotides read TGTGCCAGCAGGAGTAGCGGGAGAGCGAACACCGGGGAGCTGTTTTTT. This gives the protein CASRSSGRANTGELFF.

This clone was picked up many times. This may come from a read error, since a much larger clone is one base off. V usage is TRBV10-3 and J usage is TRBJ1-6; no clear D gene. Per germline, CDR1 ENHRY and CDR2 SYGVKD. This CDR3 spans 15 amino acids. V lost 0 bases, J lost 10 bases, and 13 bases lay in between. The CDR3 loop reads CAISESGMGRSPLHF. The CDR3 DNA is TGTGCCATCAGTGAGTCAGGCATGGGGAGGTCACCCCTCCACTTT.

This clone was observed many times. The chain uses TRBV11-2 and TRBJ2-2; possible D gene TRBD2, 7 bases. The CDR3 extends over 16 amino acids. Looked up from germline, CDR1 is SGHAT and CDR2 is FQNNGV. Trimming took off 5 bases at V and 5 bases at J, with 18 bases between the two ends. CDR3 coding DNA: TGTGCCAGCAGCCCAACAGGGAGGGCTTCAACCGGGGAGCTGTTTTTT. Its translation: CASSPTGRASTGELFF.

This clone counts as medium-sized. CDR3 nucleotides: TGTGCCAGCAGCTTAGCCCAAGGGATGGGCCGAGGCGGCTACACCTTC. It encodes CASSLAQGMGRGGYTF. V usage is TRBV11-1 and J usage is TRBJ1-2, with no clear D. This CDR3 is 16 amino acids long. The germline gives CDR1 SGHAT, CDR2 FQDESV (reference sequence). Between the trimmed V and J ends, which lost 0 bases and 8 bases, there was a span of 19 bases.

Within the sample, this clone is medium-sized. The V gene is TRBV6-1, the J gene TRBJ2-7, with 13 positions matching TRBD2. Germline V gene data show CDR1 as MNHNS and CDR2 as SASEGT. Trimming took 5 bases from V and 3 from J; bases not matched to a gene: 7. The CDR3 runs to 16 residues. The chain's CDR3 is CASSSLRTSGSYEQYF. CDR3 nucleotide sequence: TGTGCCAGCAGTTCCCTCCGGACTAGCGGGAGCTACGAGCAGTACTTC.

By sample fraction, this clone is medium-sized (0.01 to 0.1%). J is TRBJ2-3 and V is TRBV7-2; D gene uncertain. This CDR3 comprises 14 residues. Trimming shortened V by 5 bases and J by 2 bases, and 11 bases separated the two germline ends. Germline loops: CDR1 SGHTA, CDR2 FQGNSA. The CDR3 reads CASSRSANTDTQYF. The CDR3 nucleotides are TGTGCCAGCAGCCGAAGCGCCAACACAGATACGCAGTATTTT.

The table lists this clone with many counts. This specimen includes other DNA sequences encoding the same CDR3. The J gene is TRBJ2-3, the V gene TRBV7-6; TRBD1 aligns across 11 bases. Germline assignment: CDR1 SGHVS and CDR2 FNYEAQ. This CDR3 region has 16 residues. After removal of 4 bases from V and 3 bases from J, the junction contained 6 bases not matched to a gene. As DNA, the CDR3 is TGTGCCAGCAGCTCCTTCGGGGACAGGGGGACAGATACGCAGTATTTT. Protein sequence: CASSSFGDRGTDTQYF.

This clone has at least ten counts. This rearrangement joins TRBV28 to TRBJ2-5; 11 bases line up with TRBD2. The ends lost 3 bases at V and 4 bases at J; junction bases unmatched: 7. CDR3 length: 16 residues. The germline V gene has CDR1 MDHEN and CDR2 SYDVKM. The DNA for the CDR3 is TGTGCCAGCAGTTTCGCTAGCGGGAGGTCCACAGAGACCCAGTACTTC. Its protein is CASSFASGRSTETQYF.

This clone was detected ten times or more. The V call is TRBV18, the J call TRBJ2-2, with 8 bases matching TRBD2. CDR3 length: 16 residues. J gave up 6 bases and V 0 bases, and 6 bases lay outside the gene matches. Germline assignment: CDR1 KGHSH and CDR2 LQKENI. The CDR3 sequence is CASSPPGLVGSGELFF. DNA for the CDR3: TGTGCCAGCTCACCACCGGGACTAGTTGGATCCGGGGAGCTGTTTTTT.

In regard to this clone: A much larger clone differs by one base, so this may be a read error. Different DNA sequences within this sample yield the same CDR3. This chain uses TRBV9 with TRBJ2-7; the D gene is possibly TRBD2 (6 bases). The CDR3 totals 15 residues. Trimming left V 3 bases short and J 5 bases short, with 18 bases between. The germline CDR1 and CDR2 sequences are SGDLS and YYNGEE. CDR3 coding DNA: TGTGCCAGCAGCGGGCCCAGTAGCGGCAGTGACGAGCAGTACTTC. It is translated as CASSGPSSGSDEQYF.

This clone has only a few counts. At one boundary the junction diverges from the germline segment, which might be a read error. Other DNA sequences within the sample encode an identical CDR3. This sequence joins TRBV7-2 and TRBJ1-2; 7 bases align to TRBD1. Per the germline V gene, CDR1 is SGHTA and CDR2 is FQGNSA. The CDR3 extends over 12 amino acids. CDR3 in amino acids: CASSLHRGGYTF. CDR3 in DNA: TGCGCCAGCAGCTTACACAGGGGTGGCTACACCTTC.

This clone rates as medium-sized. The chain employs TRBV6-1 and TRBJ2-5; perhaps TRBD2 as D (5 bases). Per germline, CDR1 MNHNS and CDR2 SASEGT. The CDR3 is 14 amino acids. V lost 2 bases, J lost 1 base, and 8 bases lay in between. CDR3 residues: CASSESRVQETQYF. For the CDR3, the DNA is TGTGCCAGCAGTGAATCGAGGGTCCAAGAGACCCAGTACTTC.

CDR3 DNA: TGTGCCAGCAGCTTGGGGGGTCGGAACACCGGGGAGCTGTTTTTT. This encodes CASSLGGRNTGELFF. The V and J genes are TRBV5-4 and TRBJ2-2, with D hard to call. The CDR3 covers 15 residues. Germline loops: CDR1 SGHNT, CDR2 YYREEE (reference sequence). The ends were cut back, 0 bases at V and 1 base at J, with 7 bases in the middle.

The CDR3 here is CASTPREFNTGELFF. The CDR3 nucleotides are TGTGCCAGCACCCCCCGGGAGTTTAACACCGGGGAGCTGTTTTTT. The V call is TRBV9, the J call TRBJ2-2; D is possibly TRBD2 (6 bases). Germline CDR1 and CDR2: SGDLS and YYNGEE. This CDR3 is built from 15 residues. Trimming took off 6 bases at V and 2 bases at J, with 14 bases between the two ends. Full variable domain (rest looked up from reference TRBV9 and TRBJ2-2): DSGVTQTPKHLITATGQRVTLRCSPRSGDLSVYWYQQSLDQGLQFLIQYYNGEERAKGNILERFSAQQFPDLHSELNLSSLELGDSALYFCASTPREFNTGELFFGEGSRLTVL.

This chain uses TRBV4-2 with TRBJ1-1, with D perhaps TRBD1 (5 bases). This CDR3 comprises 14 residues. In germline, CDR1 is LGHNA, CDR2 YNFKEQ. V lost 0 bases to trimming and J lost 3 bases, with 8 bases between them. The CDR3 nucleotides read TGTGCCAGCAGCCAAGATCCGGGGGACACTGAAGCTTTCTTT. It translates to CASSQDPGDTEAFF.

In this sample, this clone is medium-sized. The sample contains more than one DNA sequence encoding this CDR3. This chain uses TRBV6-1 with TRBJ1-5; D is ambiguous. The CDR3 runs 14 residues. The V and J ends lost 7 bases and 0 bases respectively, with 10 bases between them. Germline V gene data show CDR1 as MNHNS and CDR2 as SASEGT. This CDR3 is CASTTGDSNQPQHF. For the CDR3, the DNA is TGTGCCAGCACGACGGGAGATAGCAATCAGCCCCAGCATTTT.